The rows below give T cell receptor beta chains drawn from one sample of a study of beta chain features in type 1 diabetes. Clones were read by immunoSEQ multiplex PCR, and TCRdb kept only the in-frame ones, dropping some. The sample yields 900,000 or so clones, 17% seen once. The sample comprised naive CD4+ T cells from blood. The receptors derive from a woman between 18 and 29 years old in good health. CDR3s include the opening cysteine and the closing phenylalanine or tryptophan. Fields, in order: D gene, clone size, V gene, J gene, CDR3 protein, CDR3 DNA. The D gene is left open where the match is weak. Only some rows state a clone size, as once, few, many or a class for expanded clones.

D gene: TRBD2
clone size: few
V gene: TRBV6-1
J gene: TRBJ2-3
CDR3 protein: CASSQGTSRSTDTQYF
CDR3 DNA: TGTGCCAGCAGTCAAGGGACTAGCCGATCCACAGATACGCAGTATTTT

D gene: TRBD1
clone size: NA
V gene: TRBV4-3
J gene: TRBJ2-5
CDR3 protein: CASSQDRDRGLEETQYF
CDR3 DNA: TGCGCCAGCAGCCAAGATAGGGACAGGGGGCTGGAAGAGACCCAGTACTTC

D gene: TRBD2
clone size: once
V gene: TRBV7-2
J gene: TRBJ2-1
CDR3 protein: CASSLASGRSQQFF
CDR3 DNA: TGTGCCAGCAGCTTAGCTAGCGGGAGGTCTCAGCAGTTCTTC

D gene: NA
clone size: few
V gene: TRBV7-2
J gene: TRBJ2-5
CDR3 protein: CASSLHPNPGETQYF
CDR3 DNA: TGTGCCAGCAGCTTGCACCCGAACCCCGGGGAGACCCAGTACTTC

D gene: NA
clone size: NA
V gene: TRBV7-2
J gene: TRBJ1-1
CDR3 protein: CASSSAAGTTEAFF
CDR3 DNA: TGTGCCAGCAGCTCAGCGGCCGGGACCACTGAAGCTTTCTTT

D gene: NA
clone size: NA
V gene: TRBV7-9
J gene: TRBJ2-4
CDR3 protein: CASTLGFGKNIQYF
CDR3 DNA: TGTGCCAGCACCTTAGGCTTCGGCAAAAACATTCAGTACTTC

D gene: TRBD1
clone size: NA
V gene: TRBV27
J gene: TRBJ1-2
CDR3 protein: CASRAGGSYGYTF
CDR3 DNA: TGTGCCTCTCGCGCAGGGGGCTCCTATGGCTACACCTTC

D gene: TRBD2
clone size: NA
V gene: TRBV20-1
J gene: TRBJ2-1
CDR3 protein: CSAELAEEQFF
CDR3 DNA: TGCAGTGCGGAGCTAGCGGAAGAGCAGTTCTTC

D gene: NA
clone size: NA
V gene: TRBV6-1
J gene: TRBJ1-1
CDR3 protein: CASALREMVPEAFF
CDR3 DNA: TGTGCCAGCGCTCTGCGCGAGATGGTCCCTGAAGCTTTCTTT

D gene: TRBD1
clone size: NA
V gene: TRBV28
J gene: TRBJ2-1
CDR3 protein: CASSLLQGNNEQFF
CDR3 DNA: TGTGCCAGCAGTTTGTTACAGGGGAACAATGAGCAGTTCTTC

D gene: TRBD2
clone size: NA
V gene: TRBV28
J gene: TRBJ2-1
CDR3 protein: CASSLSFGGGPMYNEQFF
CDR3 DNA: TGTGCCAGCAGTTTATCCTTTGGGGGAGGGCCGATGTACAATGAGCAGTTCTTC

D gene: TRBD2
clone size: NA
V gene: TRBV7-2
J gene: TRBJ2-1
CDR3 protein: CASSFSGRAGNEQFF
CDR3 DNA: TGTGCCAGCAGCTTCAGCGGGAGGGCTGGCAATGAGCAGTTCTTC

D gene: TRBD1
clone size: NA
V gene: TRBV10-3
J gene: TRBJ2-7
CDR3 protein: CAAGQGLYEQYF
CDR3 DNA: TGTGCCGCGGGACAGGGACTCTACGAGCAGTACTTC

D gene: TRBD2
clone size: NA
V gene: TRBV5-4
J gene: TRBJ2-3
CDR3 protein: CASSRRGLAGTDTQYF
CDR3 DNA: TGTGCCAGCAGCCGCCGGGGACTAGCGGGCACAGATACGCAGTATTTT

D gene: NA
clone size: few
V gene: TRBV19
J gene: TRBJ1-1
CDR3 protein: CASSTDRNTEAFF
CDR3 DNA: TGTGCCAGTAGTACAGACAGGAACACTGAAGCTTTCTTT

D gene: NA
clone size: few
V gene: TRBV19
J gene: TRBJ2-1
CDR3 protein: CASSIGTRSHNEQFF
CDR3 DNA: TGTGCCAGTAGTATTGGTACTAGGAGCCACAATGAGCAGTTCTTC

D gene: NA
clone size: few
V gene: TRBV7-2
J gene: TRBJ2-1
CDR3 protein: CASSLNRYNEQFF
CDR3 DNA: TGTGCCAGCAGCTTAAATCGATACAATGAGCAGTTCTTC

D gene: TRBD2
clone size: NA
V gene: TRBV6-6
J gene: TRBJ2-1
CDR3 protein: CASGAGESNEQFF
CDR3 DNA: TGTGCCAGCGGAGCGGGAGAGAGCAATGAGCAGTTCTTC

D gene: TRBD1
clone size: once
V gene: TRBV6-1
J gene: TRBJ1-2
CDR3 protein: CASSTGQFYGYTF
CDR3 DNA: TGTGCCAGCAGCACGGGACAGTTCTATGGCTACACCTTC

D gene: TRBD2
clone size: NA
V gene: TRBV9
J gene: TRBJ2-3
CDR3 protein: CASSADPGLGTDTQYF
CDR3 DNA: TGTGCCAGCAGCGCAGACCCGGGACTAGGCACAGATACGCAGTATTTT

D gene: TRBD2
clone size: few
V gene: TRBV18
J gene: TRBJ2-1
CDR3 protein: CASSRSAGDNEQFF
CDR3 DNA: TGTGCCAGCTCACGCTCGGCGGGAGACAATGAGCAGTTCTTC

D gene: NA
clone size: few
V gene: TRBV19
J gene: TRBJ2-1
CDR3 protein: CASSINEGSYNEQFF
CDR3 DNA: TGTGCCAGTAGTATTAATGAGGGTTCCTACAATGAGCAGTTCTTC

D gene: NA
clone size: NA
V gene: TRBV19
J gene: TRBJ2-1
CDR3 protein: CASSTTGTNNEQFF
CDR3 DNA: TGTGCCAGTAGTACTACCGGGACCAACAATGAGCAGTTCTTC

D gene: TRBD1
clone size: NA
V gene: TRBV7-8
J gene: TRBJ2-2
CDR3 protein: CASSLVRGRGELFF
CDR3 DNA: TGTGCCAGCAGCTTAGTCAGGGGGCGAGGGGAGCTGTTTTTT

D gene: NA
clone size: NA
V gene: TRBV15
J gene: TRBJ1-2
CDR3 protein: CATSPPQGYYGYTF
CDR3 DNA: TGTGCCACCAGCCCACCCCAGGGATACTATGGCTACACCTTC

D gene: NA
clone size: NA
V gene: TRBV5-1
J gene: TRBJ1-1
CDR3 protein: CASSPTTRDTEAFF
CDR3 DNA: TGCGCCAGCAGCCCTACTACCCGGGACACTGAAGCTTTCTTT

D gene: TRBD2
clone size: NA
V gene: TRBV7-2
J gene: TRBJ2-7
CDR3 protein: CASSPRGWYEQYF
CDR3 DNA: TGTGCCAGCAGCCCGCGGGGGTGGTACGAGCAGTACTTC

D gene: TRBD2
clone size: NA
V gene: TRBV7-9
J gene: TRBJ2-7
CDR3 protein: CASSLGGGSQDEQYF
CDR3 DNA: TGTGCCAGCAGCTTAGGGGGCGGGAGTCAGGACGAGCAGTACTTC

D gene: TRBD1
clone size: NA
V gene: TRBV5-1
J gene: TRBJ2-7
CDR3 protein: CASSYTGTGGLGQYF
CDR3 DNA: TGCGCCAGCAGCTACACCGGGACAGGAGGTCTGGGGCAGTACTTC

D gene: NA
clone size: few
V gene: TRBV28
J gene: TRBJ1-2
CDR3 protein: CASSSGTYGYTF
CDR3 DNA: TGTGCCAGCAGTTCCGGAACCTATGGCTACACCTTC

D gene: NA
clone size: few
V gene: TRBV4-3
J gene: TRBJ1-4
CDR3 protein: CASSQPGPIREKLFF
CDR3 DNA: TGCGCCAGCAGCCAACCCGGGCCGATAAGGGAAAAACTGTTTTTT

D gene: TRBD1
clone size: NA
V gene: TRBV4-3
J gene: TRBJ1-5
CDR3 protein: CASSQVYVPGPWGQGGQPQHF
CDR3 DNA: TGCGCCAGCAGCCAAGTTTATGTCCCGGGTCCATGGGGACAGGGTGGTCAGCCCCAGCATTTT

D gene: NA
clone size: NA
V gene: TRBV21-1
J gene: TRBJ2-7
CDR3 protein: CASSKVDSPYSYEQYF
CDR3 DNA: TGTGCCAGCAGCAAGGTGGACAGTCCCTACTCCTACGAGCAGTACTTC

D gene: NA
clone size: few
V gene: TRBV5-1
J gene: TRBJ2-1
CDR3 protein: CASSTSREQFF
CDR3 DNA: TGCGCCAGCAGCACCTCTAGGGAGCAGTTCTTC

D gene: NA
clone size: NA
V gene: TRBV7-9
J gene: TRBJ2-7
CDR3 protein: CASSLPWDGPYEQYF
CDR3 DNA: TGTGCCAGCAGCTTACCATGGGACGGACCCTACGAGCAGTACTTC

D gene: TRBD2
clone size: NA
V gene: TRBV10-2
J gene: TRBJ2-5
CDR3 protein: CASSDLAGETQYF
CDR3 DNA: TGCGCCAGCAGTGACCTAGCGGGGGAGACCCAGTACTTC

D gene: NA
clone size: few
V gene: TRBV6-6
J gene: TRBJ1-2
CDR3 protein: CASSYSLAGDNGYTF
CDR3 DNA: TGTGCCAGCAGTTACTCGTTGGCAGGGGATAATGGCTACACCTTC

D gene: TRBD2
clone size: few
V gene: TRBV19
J gene: TRBJ2-3
CDR3 protein: CASSRRTSGTDTQYF
CDR3 DNA: TGTGCCAGTAGTCGAAGGACTAGCGGCACAGATACGCAGTATTTT

D gene: NA
clone size: few
V gene: TRBV6-6
J gene: TRBJ2-7
CDR3 protein: CASSYGSGRSSYEQYF
CDR3 DNA: TGTGCCAGCAGTTACGGGTCGGGGCGGAGCTCCTACGAGCAGTACTTC

D gene: NA
clone size: few
V gene: TRBV7-2
J gene: TRBJ2-6
CDR3 protein: CASSERVAGANVLTF
CDR3 DNA: TGTGCCAGCAGTGAAAGGGTAGCTGGGGCCAACGTCCTGACTTTC

D gene: NA
clone size: NA
V gene: TRBV6-5
J gene: TRBJ1-5
CDR3 protein: CASSYSIHQPQHF
CDR3 DNA: TGTGCCAGCAGTTACTCGATCCATCAGCCCCAGCATTTT

D gene: NA
clone size: NA
V gene: TRBV6-1
J gene: TRBJ1-1
CDR3 protein: CASSVLTEAFF
CDR3 DNA: TGTGCCAGCAGTGTACTCACTGAAGCTTTCTTT

D gene: NA
clone size: NA
V gene: TRBV9
J gene: TRBJ2-7
CDR3 protein: CASSVGGSSYEQYF
CDR3 DNA: TGTGCCAGCAGCGTGGGGGGCAGCTCCTACGAGCAGTACTTC

D gene: NA
clone size: NA
V gene: TRBV18
J gene: TRBJ1-1
CDR3 protein: CASSPVGLGTEAFF
CDR3 DNA: TGTGCCAGCTCACCTGTGGGGCTGGGCACTGAAGCTTTCTTT

D gene: NA
clone size: NA
V gene: TRBV29-1
J gene: TRBJ1-4
CDR3 protein: CSVSDQGGTNEKLFF
CDR3 DNA: TGCAGCGTTAGTGACCAGGGAGGCACTAATGAAAAACTGTTTTTT

D gene: NA
clone size: few
V gene: TRBV28
J gene: TRBJ2-4
CDR3 protein: CAVSALAKNIQYF
CDR3 DNA: TGTGCCGTGAGCGCCCTAGCCAAAAACATTCAGTACTTC

D gene: NA
clone size: NA
V gene: TRBV7-6
J gene: TRBJ2-3
CDR3 protein: CASSLGRVGTDTQYF
CDR3 DNA: TGTGCCAGCAGCTTAGGTCGAGTAGGCACAGATACGCAGTATTTT